These T cell receptor beta chains were read from a single sample in a study of blood T cell repertoires in COVID-19. Profiling relied on immunoSEQ multiplex PCR, and the TCRdb table lists in-frame clones only, not all of them. The sample carries around 140,000 clones, 80% recorded once. Source material: peripheral blood. The receptors come from a man between 65 and 80 years old who had recovered from COVID-19. The CDR3 runs from the conserved cysteine through the conserved F or W. The D gene is left open where the match is weak. Size tells how often a clone was seen (once, few, many) or the class of an expanded clone, and some rows leave it out.

.	TRBV2	16	.	TRBJ1-6	TGTGCCAGCAGTGAAGAAAACAGGGTCATCACATCACCCCTCCACTTT	CASSEENRVITSPLHF
.	TRBV23-1	18	.	TRBJ2-1	TGCGCCAGCAGTCTGAAAAGGTGGCGGTCCCCCTCCTACAATGAGCAGTTCTTC	CASSLKRWRSPSYNEQFF
few	TRBV2	17	TRBD1	TRBJ2-7	TGTGCCAGCAGCCTGGGGTACCGGGACAGGGGATCCTACGAGCAGTACTTC	CASSLGYRDRGSYEQYF
.	TRBV6-5	16	TRBD1	TRBJ1-6	TGTGCCAGCAGTTCGGAGGGGGCGCGGTCCGGGGGTCCCCTCCACTTT	CASSSEGARSGGPLHF
.	TRBV5-1	17	.	TRBJ2-6	TGCGCCAGCAGCTTGGGACAGGACACCTCTGGGGCCAACGTCCTGACTTTC	CASSLGQDTSGANVLTF
.	TRBV9	18	TRBD1	TRBJ2-3	TGTGCCAGCAGCGCGGTGACCCCGGGACAGGGGTTCACAGATACGCAGTATTTT	CASSAVTPGQGFTDTQYF
.	TRBV11-2	15	TRBD1	TRBJ1-6	TGTGCCAGCAGCTTAGTCGGACAGGTTAATTCACCCCTCCACTTT	CASSLVGQVNSPLHF
few	TRBV7-8	15	.	TRBJ1-1	TGTGCCAGCAGCTTAAGGGGGACGAGGAACACTGAAGCTTTCTTT	CASSLRGTRNTEAFF
.	TRBV4-3	16	.	TRBJ2-6	TGCGCCAGCAGCCAAGAAACAGGCTCTGGGGCCAACGTCCTGACTTTC	CASSQETGSGANVLTF
.	TRBV10-1	16	TRBD2	TRBJ2-1	TGCGCCAGCACCGAAACTAGCGGGAGGGAGTACAATGAGCAGTTCTTC	CASTETSGREYNEQFF
.	TRBV7-8	19	TRBD2	TRBJ2-7	TGTGCCAGCAGCTTAGCTAGGGTAGCGGGAGGCCGGATACCCTACGAGCAGTACTTC	CASSLARVAGGRIPYEQYF
.	TRBV27	14	TRBD1	TRBJ2-7	TGTGCCAGCAGTATAGGACAGGGCGCCTACGAGCAGTACTTC	CASSIGQGAYEQYF
.	TRBV5-1	17	.	TRBJ2-3	TGCGCCAGCAGCTTTTTTAAAGCGCCGCTCCCTTCAGATACGCAGTATTTT	CASSFFKAPLPSDTQYF
.	TRBV6-5	16	.	TRBJ2-5	TGTGCCAGCAGTTACTCGTGGGTGTTGGGTGGGCAGACCCAGTACTTC	CASSYSWVLGGQTQYF
.	TRBV5-1	15	TRBD2	TRBJ2-5	TGCGCCAGCAGCTTCGCTACGGGAGGGGGAAAGACCCAGTACTTC	CASSFATGGGKTQYF
.	TRBV5-1	20	TRBD2	TRBJ2-1	TGCGCCAGCAGCTTCGGAATCACAGGGTTTGGGACTAGCGGGAGTGGCGAGCAGTTCTTC	CASSFGITGFGTSGSGEQFF
.	TRBV5-6	15	TRBD1	TRBJ2-7	TGTGCCAGCAGCCTACACAGGGGCCCTCCCCGGGAGCAGTACTTC	CASSLHRGPPREQYF
.	TRBV7-9	17	.	TRBJ1-4	TGTGCCAGCAGCTCCTACCCCAACAGGGCGGCTAATGAAAAACTGTTTTTT	CASSSYPNRAANEKLFF
.	TRBV21-1	20	.	TRBJ2-7	TGTGCCAGCAGCAAAGAGGACGGGACTAGCGGGAGGCACGAGATCCACGAGCAGTACTTC	CASSKEDGTSGRHEIHEQYF
few	TRBV7-6	14	.	TRBJ2-7	TGTGCCACTGCACCGGGACACTCTTCCTACGAGCAGTACTTC	CATAPGHSSYEQYF
.	TRBV3-1/TRBV3-2	15	.	TRBJ2-1	TGTGCCAGCAGCCAAGAAAGGAGACCTTACAATGAGCAGTTCTTC	CASSQERRPYNEQFF
many	TRBV24-1	18	TRBD1	TRBJ2-2	TGTGCCACCAGTGGTAGGACAGGGGGCGGAATTGACACCGGGGAGCTGTTTTTT	CATSGRTGGGIDTGELFF
.	TRBV10-3	14	TRBD2	TRBJ2-1	TGTGCCATCAGACTAGCGGGGGCCTACAATGAGCAGTTCTTC	CAIRLAGAYNEQFF
many	TRBV14	15	.	TRBJ2-7	TGTGCCAGCAGCCAAGGTTCCACGGGAAAGAGCGAGCAGTACTTC	CASSQGSTGKSEQYF
once	TRBV12-3/TRBV12-4	13	TRBD1	TRBJ2-7	TGTGCCAGCACCCCGGGACAGGGCTACGAGCAGTACTTC	CASTPGQGYEQYF
.	TRBV29-1	13	.	TRBJ2-7	TGCAGCGCCCGGGACACCGGCTCCTACGAGCAGTACTTC	CSARDTGSYEQYF
.	TRBV6-2/TRBV6-3	15	.	TRBJ2-3	TGTGCCAGCAGTTTGGAAGGGTTGGCGGGAGATACGCAGTATTTT	CASSLEGLAGDTQYF
.	TRBV7-8	14	.	TRBJ2-7	TGTGCCAGCAGCGATGGACTCCTCTCCTACGAGCAGTACTTC	CASSDGLLSYEQYF
once	TRBV6-1	16	TRBD1	TRBJ1-6	TGTGCCAGCATTGAACGGACAGGGGCCTATAATTCACCCCTCCACTTT	CASIERTGAYNSPLHF
.	TRBV7-2	15	.	TRBJ2-5	TGTGCCAGCAGCTCTACAGGGAGGGGTAGGGAGACCCAGTACTTC	CASSSTGRGRETQYF
.	TRBV3-1/TRBV3-2	18	TRBD1	TRBJ2-4	TGTGCCAGCAGTCTGATGCGGGACAGGGTTAGGGCCAAAAACATTCAGTACTTC	CASSLMRDRVRAKNIQYF
many	TRBV3-1/TRBV3-2	13	.	TRBJ1-1	TGTGCCAGCAGCCAATTAAGGGGGTCTGAAGCTTTCTTT	CASSQLRGSEAFF
.	TRBV19	15	TRBD1	TRBJ1-5	TGTGCCAGTAGTATCCCGACAGGGAGCAATCAGCCCCAGCATTTT	CASSIPTGSNQPQHF
.	TRBV7-8	15	.	TRBJ1-3	TGTGCCAGCAGCTTATGGAGGGGTACAGGAAACACCATATATTTT	CASSLWRGTGNTIYF
.	TRBV5-6	15	.	TRBJ2-6	TGTGCCAGCAGCTTGCCCGGCGGTGGGGCCAACGTCCTGACTTTC	CASSLPGGGANVLTF
.	TRBV15	15	TRBD2	TRBJ2-3	TGTGCCACCAGCAGGGGCGGGGGGAGCACAGATACGCAGTATTTT	CATSRGGGSTDTQYF
.	TRBV10-1	13	.	TRBJ2-4	TGCGCCAGCTCCCGGACTACCGGGGACATTCAGTACTTC	CASSRTTGDIQYF
.	TRBV2	15	TRBD2	TRBJ2-5	TGTGCCAGCTCCTCGCTAGCGGGCCTGCAAGAGACCCAGTACTTC	CASSSLAGLQETQYF
.	TRBV15	17	TRBD2	TRBJ2-2	TGTGCCACCAGTCGAGGGACTAGCGGGGTGAACACCGGGGAGCTGTTTTTT	CATSRGTSGVNTGELFF
.	TRBV5-4	15	TRBD1	TRBJ2-1	TGTGCCAGCAGCCGGGACAGGAGCTCCTACAATGAGCAGTTCTTC	CASSRDRSSYNEQFF
.	TRBV19	14	.	TRBJ2-7	TGTGCCAGTAGTAGAGGAGGGGGCGTCTACGAGCAGTACTTC	CASSRGGGVYEQYF